The TCR beta chain under discussion was sequenced for a study of T cell responses to AZD1222 COVID-19 vaccine. The CDR3 is 16 residues long. CDR1 is MNHNY and CDR2 is SVGAGI in the germline V gene (reference sequence). Losses at the gene ends were 4 bases for V and 2 bases for J; bases not matched to a gene: 7. Whole-study results and caveats: Among those given AZD1222, only 6 or 7 were seropositive at baseline. In the spike-specific TCR repertoire, nearly half reportedly target unmutated variant regions.

In regard to this clone: Antigen unknown.

Produced via immunoSEQ multiplex PCR; TCRdb's table is partial and in-frame only. The table shows some 89,000 clones, with roughly 90% occurring only once. The chain combines TRBV6-6 with TRBJ1-1; 10 bases map to TRBD1. This receptor was taken from an adult in good health. Source: peripheral blood, taken on day 0 of AZD1222 vaccination. Here the CDR3 reads CASSFRGQGINTEAFF. The CDR3 region has the DNA TGTGCCAGCAGTTTCCGGGGACAGGGGATTAACACTGAAGCTTTCTTT.